This TCR beta chain was profiled in a study of blood T cell repertoires in COVID-19. Turning to the study itself: COVID-19 samples collected from the United States, Italy and Spain covered acute and convalescent phases. Sources were T cells, B-cell-depleted T cells, or PBMCs; the material itself was cDNA or gDNA.

Per the original methods: Nucleated cell number was recorded as an estimate derived from reference gene primer amplification. Sequenced by immunoSEQ multiplex PCR; TCRdb stores in-frame clones only, minus some. The V and J calls and the clone size are those of that table, but D and trimming were determined from the DNA. The table lists 110,000 or so clones, around 89% of them singletons. This sequence was found in a human donor with acute or convalescent COVID-19. The donor label of this sample is uncertain. Sequences were obtained from peripheral blood.

The CDR3 region has the DNA TGTGCCAGCAGCCCGCCGCGGAGTGCAGGGGGCACTGAAGCTTTCTTT. Translated, it gives CASSPPRSAGGTEAFF. The chain has TRBV5-5 and TRBJ1-1; 7 bases fit TRBD1. CDR3 length: 16 amino acids. J was trimmed by 4 bases and V by 4 bases; bases with no gene match: 13. Germline V gene sequence: CDR1 SGHKS, CDR2 YYEKEE (reference sequence).